The present T cell receptor (beta chain) was sequenced within a study of blood T cell repertoires in COVID-19 (dated by TCRdb to 2018 to 2021). Background for the entire study: The collaborator samples originated in the United States, Italy and Spain and spanned the acute and convalescent phases of COVID-19. The material from the prospective study consisted of cDNA or gDNA derived from T cells, B-cell-depleted T cells, or PBMCs. Deeply sampled blood TCRbeta repertoires from subjects exposed to, actively infected with, or recovered from COVID-19 were included in the dataset. The repertoires were released in a freely available public database meant as a resource for research on the immune response to SARS-CoV-2. Samples were obtained from the ongoing ImmuneRACE study (first 160 participants) and from roughly 1,300 subjects provided by 6 global collaborators. Sample metadata almost always included a de-identified subject ID, COVID-19 status, age in years and sex. HLA class I and class II types, where available, came from metadata supplied by the sample provider rather than from assay-based typing.

The CDR3 measures 14 amino acids from cysteine to phenylalanine. The read is trimmed to its CDR3 DNA, 42 bases read in frame from base 1. The germline ends are 14 bases apart after V is trimmed by 3 bases and J by 6 bases. CDR1 and CDR2 (DFQATT, SNEGSKA) derive from the germline V gene (reference sequence). Results the study describes overall, beyond this receptor: Clinical and demographic metadata were provided uncurated, with the amount varying by source and participant.

As regards this clone: Its binding antigen is unknown. No much larger clone exists at a distance of one base, and base qualities are not known.

Whole blood was collected in K2EDTA tubes by collaborating institutions according to the institutions' own protocols. For TCRbeta analysis, collaborators shipped samples as frozen whole blood, isolated PBMCs, or DNA extracted from either of those sample types. TCRbeta CDR3 regions were amplified from genomic DNA by means of the immunoSEQ Assay, a bias-controlled multiplex PCR. The original pipeline was this. The number of nucleated cells in each sample was estimated from the amplification of reference gene primers within the assay. To quantify the absolute abundance of each unique TCRbeta CDR3 rearrangement, sequence reads were collapsed and filtered. For each sample, productive Simpson clonality was calculated by taking the square root of Simpson's diversity index across productive rearrangements. In TCRdb, the immuneACCESS table is reduced to in-frame sequences with V and J assigned. These tables do not hold every clone; where another copy was compared, an unresolved V gene accounts for under half, and the others remain unexplained. That table furnishes V, J and clone size, whereas the DNA furnished D and trimming. This sample gives 40,000 to 60,000 clones in total; 90% of them show up just once. The top ten clones comprise approximately 4% of the sample.

The sequence derives from a human donor in a cohort sampled during active COVID-19. The chain is made from TRBV20-1 and TRBJ1-4, with a tentative D gene TRBD1 over 6 matching bases. Sequencing was done on a sample of peripheral blood. The nucleotide sequence reads TGCAGTGCTAGTTCCCTGGCAGGGGATGAAAAACTGTTTTTT. Its protein reads: CSASSLAGDEKLFF.